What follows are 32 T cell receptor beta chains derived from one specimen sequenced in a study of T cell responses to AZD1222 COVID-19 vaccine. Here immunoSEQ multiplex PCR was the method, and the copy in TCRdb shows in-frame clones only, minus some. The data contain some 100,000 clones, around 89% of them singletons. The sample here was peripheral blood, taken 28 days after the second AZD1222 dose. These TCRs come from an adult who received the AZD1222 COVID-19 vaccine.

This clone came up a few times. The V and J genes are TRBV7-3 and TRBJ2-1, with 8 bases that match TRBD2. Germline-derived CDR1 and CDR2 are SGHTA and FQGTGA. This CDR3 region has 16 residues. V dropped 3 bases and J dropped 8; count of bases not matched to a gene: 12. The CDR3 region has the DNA TGTGCCAGCAGCTTGTCCCCCGGGAGGGGCGGGGATGAGCAGTTCTTC. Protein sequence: CASSLSPGRGGDEQFF.

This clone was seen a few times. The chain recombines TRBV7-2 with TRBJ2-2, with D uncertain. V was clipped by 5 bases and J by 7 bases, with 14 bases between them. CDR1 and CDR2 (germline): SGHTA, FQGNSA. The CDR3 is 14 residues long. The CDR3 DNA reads TGTGCCAGCAGCACGCAAAATCGAGGCGGGGAGCTGTTTTTT. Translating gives CASSTQNRGGELFF.

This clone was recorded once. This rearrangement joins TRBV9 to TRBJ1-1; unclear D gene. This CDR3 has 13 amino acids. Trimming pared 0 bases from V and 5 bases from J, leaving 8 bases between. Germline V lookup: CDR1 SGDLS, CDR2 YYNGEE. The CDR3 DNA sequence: TGTGCCAGCAGCGTAGTAACGGTTACTGAAGCTTTCTTT. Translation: CASSVVTVTEAFF.

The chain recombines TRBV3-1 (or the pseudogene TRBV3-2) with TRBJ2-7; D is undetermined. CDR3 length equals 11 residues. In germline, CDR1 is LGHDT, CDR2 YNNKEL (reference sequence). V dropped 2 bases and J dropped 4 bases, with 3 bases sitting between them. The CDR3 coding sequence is TGTGCCAGCAGCCAACAATACGAGCAGTACTTC. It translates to CASSQQYEQYF.

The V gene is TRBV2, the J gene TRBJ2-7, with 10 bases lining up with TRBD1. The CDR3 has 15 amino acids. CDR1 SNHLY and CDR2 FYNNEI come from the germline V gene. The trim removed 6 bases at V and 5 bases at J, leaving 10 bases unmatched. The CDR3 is CASRWVTGTGDEQYF. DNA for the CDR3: TGTGCCAGCAGGTGGGTCACCGGGACAGGGGACGAGCAGTACTTC.

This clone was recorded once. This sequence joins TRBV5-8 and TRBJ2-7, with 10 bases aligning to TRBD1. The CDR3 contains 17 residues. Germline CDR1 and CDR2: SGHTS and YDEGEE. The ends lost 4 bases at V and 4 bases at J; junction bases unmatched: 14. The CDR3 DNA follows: TGTGCCAGCAGCCTGGGGACAGGGGTTATATCAGCTTACGAGCAGTACTTC. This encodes CASSLGTGVISAYEQYF.

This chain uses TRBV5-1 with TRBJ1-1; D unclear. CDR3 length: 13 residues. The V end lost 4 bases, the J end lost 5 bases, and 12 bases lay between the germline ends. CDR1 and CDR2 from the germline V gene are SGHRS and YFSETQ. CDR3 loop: CASSTDLGTEAFF. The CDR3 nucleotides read TGCGCCAGCAGCACGGACCTCGGAACTGAAGCTTTCTTT.

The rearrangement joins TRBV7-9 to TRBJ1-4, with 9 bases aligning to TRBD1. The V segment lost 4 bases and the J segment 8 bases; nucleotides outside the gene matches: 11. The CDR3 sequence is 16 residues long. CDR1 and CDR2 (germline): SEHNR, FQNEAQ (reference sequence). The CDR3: CASSSPKGQGNEKLFF. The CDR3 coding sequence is TGTGCCAGCAGCTCCCCGAAGGGACAGGGAAACGAAAAACTGTTTTTT.

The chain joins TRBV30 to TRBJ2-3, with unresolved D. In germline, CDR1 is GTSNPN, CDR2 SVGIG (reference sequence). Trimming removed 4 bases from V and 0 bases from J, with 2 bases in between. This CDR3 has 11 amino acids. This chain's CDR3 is CAWTSTDTQYF. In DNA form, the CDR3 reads TGTGCCTGGACTAGCACAGATACGCAGTATTTT.

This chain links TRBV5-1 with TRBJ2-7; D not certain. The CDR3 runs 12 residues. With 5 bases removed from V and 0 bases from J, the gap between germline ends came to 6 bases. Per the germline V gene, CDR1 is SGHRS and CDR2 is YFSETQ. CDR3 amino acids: CASRADSYEQYF. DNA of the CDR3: TGCGCCAGCAGGGCTGACTCCTACGAGCAGTACTTC. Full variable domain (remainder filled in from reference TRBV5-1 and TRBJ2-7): KAGVTQTPRYLIKTRGQQVTLSCSPISGHRSVSWYQQTPGQGLQFLFEYFSETQRNKGNFPGRFSGRQFSNSRSEMNVSTLELGDSALYLCASRADSYEQYFGPGTRLTVT.

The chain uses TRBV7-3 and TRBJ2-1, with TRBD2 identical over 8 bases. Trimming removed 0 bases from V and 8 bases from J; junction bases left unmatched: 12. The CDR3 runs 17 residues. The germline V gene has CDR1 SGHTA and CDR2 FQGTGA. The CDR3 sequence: CASSLTGAGGVEDEQFF. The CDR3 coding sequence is TGTGCCAGCAGCTTAACGGGGGCGGGAGGAGTGGAGGATGAGCAGTTCTTC. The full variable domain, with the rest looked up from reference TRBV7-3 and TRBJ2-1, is GAGVSQTPSNKVTEKGKYVELRCDPISGHTALYWYRQSLGQGPEFLIYFQGTGAADDSGLPNDRFFAVRPEGSVSTLKIQRTERGDSAVYLCASSLTGAGGVEDEQFFGPGTRLTVL.

CDR3 in DNA: TGTGCCAGCAGTTTCCAGACAGGGGTCCCCTATGGCTACACCTTC. This gives the protein CASSFQTGVPYGYTF. J is TRBJ1-2 and V is TRBV27; 8 nucleotides align to TRBD1. Germline CDR1 MNHEY, CDR2 SMNVEV (reference sequence). V was clipped by 3 bases and J by 4 bases; unmatched bases: 7. The CDR3 totals 15 residues.

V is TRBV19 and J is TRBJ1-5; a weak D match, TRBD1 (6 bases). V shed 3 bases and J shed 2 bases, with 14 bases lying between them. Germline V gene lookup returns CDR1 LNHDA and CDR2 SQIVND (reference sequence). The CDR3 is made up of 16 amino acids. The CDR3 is CASSMWTENRNQPQHF. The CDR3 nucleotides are TGTGCCAGTAGTATGTGGACAGAGAATCGCAATCAGCCCCAGCATTTT.

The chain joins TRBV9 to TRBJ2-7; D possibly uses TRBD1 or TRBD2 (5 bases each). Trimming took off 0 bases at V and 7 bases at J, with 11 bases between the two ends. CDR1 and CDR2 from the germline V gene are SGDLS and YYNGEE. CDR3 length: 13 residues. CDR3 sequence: CASSVAGGGEQYF. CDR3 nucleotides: TGTGCCAGCAGCGTAGCTGGTGGGGGAGAGCAGTACTTC.

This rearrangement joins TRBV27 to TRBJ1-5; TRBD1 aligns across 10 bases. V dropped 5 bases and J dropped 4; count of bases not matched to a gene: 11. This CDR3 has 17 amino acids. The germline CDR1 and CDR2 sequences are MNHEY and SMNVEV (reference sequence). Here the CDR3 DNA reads TGTGCCAGCAGTATACACATGCGACAGGGGGCGAATCAGCCCCAGCATTTT. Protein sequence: CASSIHMRQGANQPQHF.

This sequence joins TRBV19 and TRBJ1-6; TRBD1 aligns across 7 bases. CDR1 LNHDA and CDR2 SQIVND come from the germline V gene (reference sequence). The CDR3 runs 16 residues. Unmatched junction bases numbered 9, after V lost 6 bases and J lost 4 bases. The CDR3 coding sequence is TGTGCCAGTAGCCCCCCAGGGGGGGGGTATAATTCACCCCTCCACTTT. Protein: CASSPPGGGYNSPLHF.

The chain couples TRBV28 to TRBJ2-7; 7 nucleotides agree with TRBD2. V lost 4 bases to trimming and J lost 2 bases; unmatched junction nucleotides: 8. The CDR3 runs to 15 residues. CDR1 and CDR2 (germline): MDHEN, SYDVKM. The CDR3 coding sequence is TGTGCCAGCAGTTACCGGTTAGCGGGTACCTACGAGCAGTACTTC. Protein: CASSYRLAGTYEQYF.

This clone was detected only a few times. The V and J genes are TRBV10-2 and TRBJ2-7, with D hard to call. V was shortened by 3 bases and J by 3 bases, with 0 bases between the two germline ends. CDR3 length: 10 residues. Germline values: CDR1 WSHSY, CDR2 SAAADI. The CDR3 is CASSDYEQYF. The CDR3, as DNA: TGCGCCAGCAGTGACTACGAGCAGTACTTC.

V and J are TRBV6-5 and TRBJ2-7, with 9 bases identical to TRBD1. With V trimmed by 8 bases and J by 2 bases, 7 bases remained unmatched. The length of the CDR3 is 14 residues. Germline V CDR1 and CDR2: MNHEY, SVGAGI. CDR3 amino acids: CASRRQGVTYEQYF. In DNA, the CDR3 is TGTGCCAGCCGTAGACAGGGGGTAACCTACGAGCAGTACTTC.

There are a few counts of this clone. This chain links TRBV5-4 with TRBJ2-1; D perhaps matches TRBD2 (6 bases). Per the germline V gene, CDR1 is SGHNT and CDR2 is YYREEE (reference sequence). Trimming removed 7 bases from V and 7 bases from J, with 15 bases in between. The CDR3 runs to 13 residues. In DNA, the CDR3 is TGTGCCAGCGAGGGAAGGACTAATAATGAGCAGTTCTTC. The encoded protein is CASEGRTNNEQFF. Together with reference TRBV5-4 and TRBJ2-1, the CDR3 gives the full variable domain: ETGVTQSPTHLIKTRGQQVTLRCSSQSGHNTVSWYQQALGQGPQFIFQYYREEENGRGNFPPRFSGLQFPNYSSELNVNALELDDSALYLCASEGRTNNEQFFGPGTRLTVL.

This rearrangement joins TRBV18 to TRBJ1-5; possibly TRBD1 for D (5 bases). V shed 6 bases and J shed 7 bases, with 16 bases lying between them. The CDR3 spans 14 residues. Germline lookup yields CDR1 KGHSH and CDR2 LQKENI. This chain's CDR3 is CASSNTGDDQPQHF. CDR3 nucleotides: TGTGCCAGCTCCAACACCGGGGACGACCAGCCCCAGCATTTT. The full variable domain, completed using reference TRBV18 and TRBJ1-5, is NAGVMQNPRHLVRRRGQEARLRCSPMKGHSHVYWYRQLPEEGLKFMVYLQKENIIDESGMPKERFSAEFPKEGPSILRIQQVVRGDSAAYFCASSNTGDDQPQHFGDGTRLSIL.

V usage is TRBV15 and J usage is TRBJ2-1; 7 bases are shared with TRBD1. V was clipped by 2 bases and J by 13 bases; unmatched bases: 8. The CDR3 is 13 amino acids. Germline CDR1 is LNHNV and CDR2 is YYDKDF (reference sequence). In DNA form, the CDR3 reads TGTGCCACCAGCAGAACGTCCCAGGGGGTCCAGTTCTTC. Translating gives CATSRTSQGVQFF. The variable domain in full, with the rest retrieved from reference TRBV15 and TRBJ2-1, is DAMVIQNPRYQVTQFGKPVTLSCSQTLNHNVMYWYQQKSSQAPKLLFHYYDKDFNNEADTPDNFQSRRPNTSFCFLDIRSPGLGDTAMYLCATSRTSQGVQFFGPGTRLTVL.

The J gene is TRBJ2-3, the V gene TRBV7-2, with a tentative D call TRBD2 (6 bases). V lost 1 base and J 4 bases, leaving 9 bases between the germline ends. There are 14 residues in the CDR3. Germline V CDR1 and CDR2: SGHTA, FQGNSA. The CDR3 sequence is CASSLELASDTQYF. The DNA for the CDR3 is TGTGCCAGCAGCTTAGAACTAGCTTCAGATACGCAGTATTTT. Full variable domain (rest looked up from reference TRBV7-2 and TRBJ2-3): GAGVSQSPSNKVTEKGKDVELRCDPISGHTALYWYRQSLGQGLEFLIYFQGNSAPDKSGLPSDRFSAERTGGSVSTLTIQRTQQEDSAVYLCASSLELASDTQYFGPGTRLTVL.

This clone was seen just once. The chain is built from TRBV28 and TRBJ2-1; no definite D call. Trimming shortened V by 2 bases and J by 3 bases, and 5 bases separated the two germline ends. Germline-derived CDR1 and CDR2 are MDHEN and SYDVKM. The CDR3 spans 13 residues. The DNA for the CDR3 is TGTGCCAGCAGTTTAGCGGACTACAATGAGCAGTTCTTC. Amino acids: CASSLADYNEQFF.

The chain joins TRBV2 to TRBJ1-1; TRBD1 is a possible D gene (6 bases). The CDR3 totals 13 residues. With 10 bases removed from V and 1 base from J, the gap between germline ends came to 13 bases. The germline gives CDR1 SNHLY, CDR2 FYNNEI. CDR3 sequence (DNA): TGTGCCACCAACTTACAGGGGAACACTGAAGCTTTCTTT. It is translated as CATNLQGNTEAFF.

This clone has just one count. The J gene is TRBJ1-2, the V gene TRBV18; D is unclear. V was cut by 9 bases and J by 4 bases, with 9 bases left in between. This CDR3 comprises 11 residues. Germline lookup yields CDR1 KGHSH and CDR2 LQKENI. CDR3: CASRMGYGYTF. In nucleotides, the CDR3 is TGTGCCAGTCGGATGGGCTATGGCTACACCTTC.

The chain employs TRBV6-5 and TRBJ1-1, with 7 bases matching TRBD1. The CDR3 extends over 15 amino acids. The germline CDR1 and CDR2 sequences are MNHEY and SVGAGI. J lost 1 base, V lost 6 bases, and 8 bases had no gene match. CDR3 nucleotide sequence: TGTGCCAGCAGCTCGAGACAGGGACCGAACACTGAAGCTTTCTTT. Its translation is CASSSRQGPNTEAFF.

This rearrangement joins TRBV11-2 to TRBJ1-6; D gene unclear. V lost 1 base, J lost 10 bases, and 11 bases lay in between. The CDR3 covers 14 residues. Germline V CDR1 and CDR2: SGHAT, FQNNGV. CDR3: CASSLGTRWSPLHF. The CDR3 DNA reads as TGTGCCAGCAGCTTAGGGACTCGTTGGTCACCCCTCCACTTT. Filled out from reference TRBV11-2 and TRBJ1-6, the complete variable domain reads EAGVAQSPRYKIIEKRQSVAFWCNPISGHATLYWYQQILGQGPKLLIQFQNNGVVDDSQLPKDRFSAERLKGVDSTLKIQPAKLEDSAVYLCASSLGTRWSPLHFGNGTRLTVT.

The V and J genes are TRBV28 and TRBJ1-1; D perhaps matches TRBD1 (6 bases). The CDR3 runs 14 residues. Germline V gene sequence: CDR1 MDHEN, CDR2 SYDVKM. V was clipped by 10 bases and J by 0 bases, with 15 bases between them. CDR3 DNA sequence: TGTGCCACCCTCCCCGGGGGCATGAACACTGAAGCTTTCTTT. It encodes CATLPGGMNTEAFF.

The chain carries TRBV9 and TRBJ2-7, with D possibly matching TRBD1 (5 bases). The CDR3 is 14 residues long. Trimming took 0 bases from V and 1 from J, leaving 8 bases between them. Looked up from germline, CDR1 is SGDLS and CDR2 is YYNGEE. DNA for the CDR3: TGTGCCAGCAGCGTAGACCCAGGGTCCTACGAGCAGTACTTC. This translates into CASSVDPGSYEQYF.

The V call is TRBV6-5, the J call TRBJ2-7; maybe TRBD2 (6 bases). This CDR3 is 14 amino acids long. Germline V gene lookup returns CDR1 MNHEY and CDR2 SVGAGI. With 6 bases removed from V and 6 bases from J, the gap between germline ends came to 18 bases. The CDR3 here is CASSWRDGESEQYF. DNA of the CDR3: TGTGCCAGCAGCTGGCGGGACGGTGAGTCCGAGCAGTACTTC.

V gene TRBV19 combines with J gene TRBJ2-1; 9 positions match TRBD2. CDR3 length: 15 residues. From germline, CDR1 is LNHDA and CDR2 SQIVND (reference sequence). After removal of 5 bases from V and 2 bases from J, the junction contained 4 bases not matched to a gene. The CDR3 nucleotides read TGTGCCAGTAGTCTAGCGGGAACCGCCTACAATGAGCAGTTCTTC. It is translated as CASSLAGTAYNEQFF.